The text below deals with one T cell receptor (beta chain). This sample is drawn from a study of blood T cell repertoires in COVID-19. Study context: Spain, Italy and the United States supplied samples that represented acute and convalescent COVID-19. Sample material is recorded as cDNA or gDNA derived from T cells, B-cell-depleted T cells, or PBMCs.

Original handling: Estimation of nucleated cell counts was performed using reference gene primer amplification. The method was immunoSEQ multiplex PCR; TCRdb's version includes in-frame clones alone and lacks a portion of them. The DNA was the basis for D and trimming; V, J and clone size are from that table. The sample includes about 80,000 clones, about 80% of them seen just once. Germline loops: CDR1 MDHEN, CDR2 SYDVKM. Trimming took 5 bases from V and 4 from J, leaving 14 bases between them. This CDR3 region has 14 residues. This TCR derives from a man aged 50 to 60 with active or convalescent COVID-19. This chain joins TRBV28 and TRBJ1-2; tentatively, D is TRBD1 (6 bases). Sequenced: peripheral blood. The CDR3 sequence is CASSQGGGRYGYTF. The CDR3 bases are TGTGCCAGCAGTCAAGGGGGGGGTCGCTATGGCTACACCTTC.